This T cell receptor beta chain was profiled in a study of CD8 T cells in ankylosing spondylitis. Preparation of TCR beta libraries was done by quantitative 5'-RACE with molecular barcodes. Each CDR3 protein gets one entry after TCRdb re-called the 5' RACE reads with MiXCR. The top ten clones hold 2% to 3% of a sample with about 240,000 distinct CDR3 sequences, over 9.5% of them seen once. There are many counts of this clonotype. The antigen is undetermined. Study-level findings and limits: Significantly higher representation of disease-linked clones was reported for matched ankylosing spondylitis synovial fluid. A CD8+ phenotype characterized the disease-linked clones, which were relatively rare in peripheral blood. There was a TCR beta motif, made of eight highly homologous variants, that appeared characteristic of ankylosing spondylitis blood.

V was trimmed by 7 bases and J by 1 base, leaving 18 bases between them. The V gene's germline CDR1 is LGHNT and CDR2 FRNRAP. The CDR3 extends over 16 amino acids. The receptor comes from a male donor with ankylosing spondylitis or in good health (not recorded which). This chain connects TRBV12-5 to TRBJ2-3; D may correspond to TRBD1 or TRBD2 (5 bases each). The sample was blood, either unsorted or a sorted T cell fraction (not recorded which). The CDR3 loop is CASAYPNGGGTDTQYF. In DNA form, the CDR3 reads TGTGCTAGTGCCTATCCCAATGGGGGAGGCACAGATACGCAGTATTTT.